These T cell receptor beta chains were read from a single sample in a study of blood T cells in healthy people across ages. TCRdb passed the 5' RACE reads through MiXCR, listing each CDR3 protein once. The sample includes hundreds of thousands of distinct CDR3 sequences, around 45% of them seen just once. Sequences were obtained from blood. The receptors derive from a man aged 55-75 years in good health. The CDR3 runs from the conserved cysteine through the conserved F or W. Each record gives: D gene, J gene, clone size, V gene, CDR3 DNA, CDR3 protein. The D gene is left open where the match is weak. Clone size is not always given. Where it is, it says once, few, many or a class for expanded clones.

TRBD1 TRBJ2-7 once TRBV18 TGTGCCAGCTCACGGGGGCCGGGACAGGGGATCCACGAGCAGTACTTC CASSRGPGQGIHEQYF
. TRBJ2-2 few TRBV29-1 TGCAGCGTTTTGACCGGGGAGCTGTTTTTT CSVLTGELFF
. TRBJ1-2 few TRBV7-9 TGTGCCAGCAGCTCTCAGGGTGGCAGCTATGGCTACACCTTC CASSSQGGSYGYTF
. TRBJ2-3 few TRBV3-1 TGTGCCAGCAGCCCAACGGGAGATGGAGATACGCAGTATTTT CASSPTGDGDTQYF
TRBD2 TRBJ2-1 . TRBV5-1 TGCGCCAGCAGCTTGCCGGGACTAGCGGGGTCCTACAATGAGCAGTTCTTC CASSLPGLAGSYNEQFF
. TRBJ2-6 . TRBV7-9 TGTGCCAGCAGCTTAGTGGGGACCTCAACCGGGGCCAACGTCCTGACTTTC CASSLVGTSTGANVLTF
. TRBJ2-7 . TRBV12-3/TRBV12-4 TGTGCCAGCAGACCAGGGGGGAAGGCCTACGAGCAGTACTTC CASRPGGKAYEQYF
. TRBJ2-1 few TRBV3-1 TGTGCCAGCAGCCAATCTCGGGGGGCGTCCTACAATGAGCAGTTCTTC CASSQSRGASYNEQFF
. TRBJ2-1 . TRBV20-1 TGCAGTGCTCAATTGGGGGTGAGCTCCTACAATGAGCAGTTCTTC CSAQLGVSSYNEQFF
. TRBJ2-7 . TRBV20-1 TGCAGTGCTAGAGATCATCCAGGGTCCTACGAGCAGTACTTC CSARDHPGSYEQYF
TRBD2 TRBJ2-5 . TRBV5-1 TGCGCCAGCAGCCCCGGCGGACTAGCGGGGGAGCAAGAGACCCAGTACTTC CASSPGGLAGEQETQYF
. TRBJ2-2 . TRBV4-1 TGCGCCAGCAGCCGCTTAGGTGGGGATAGCACCGGGGAGCTGTTTTTT CASSRLGGDSTGELFF
. TRBJ2-2 few TRBV28 TGTGCCAGCAGTTCACAGGGAGAAGGCGGGGAGCTGTTTTTT CASSSQGEGGELFF
. TRBJ1-1 . TRBV6-6 TGTGCCAGCTCTCAGACCATTGGGAACACTGAAGCTTTCTTT CASSQTIGNTEAFF
. TRBJ1-1 . TRBV29-1 TGCAGCGCAAACCGGGAGCAATACACTGAAGCTTTCTTT CSANREQYTEAFF
. TRBJ1-2 . TRBV4-3 TGCGCCAGCAGCCAAGTTGGAGTGAGGACTGCTGGCTACACCTTC CASSQVGVRTAGYTF